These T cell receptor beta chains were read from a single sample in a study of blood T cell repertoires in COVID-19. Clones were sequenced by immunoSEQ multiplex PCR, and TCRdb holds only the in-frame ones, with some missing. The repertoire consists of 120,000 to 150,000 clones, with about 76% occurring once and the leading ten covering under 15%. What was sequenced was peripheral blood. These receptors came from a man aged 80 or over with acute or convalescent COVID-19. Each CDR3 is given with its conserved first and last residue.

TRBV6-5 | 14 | CASSTGQGPYEQYF
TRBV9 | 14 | CASSASSADETQYF
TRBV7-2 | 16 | CASTLGPGGNTGELFF
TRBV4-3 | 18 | CASSQYTSRPDRSHEQYF
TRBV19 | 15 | CASSNLAGGRNTQYF
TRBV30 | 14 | CAWRRGGGAYEQFF
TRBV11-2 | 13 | CASSQDRLNGYTF
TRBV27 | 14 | CASRSRTGLDTQYF
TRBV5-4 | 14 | CASSLDRGNSPLHF
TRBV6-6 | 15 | CASSYKPYGNTEAFF
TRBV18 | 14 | CASSPFPGQETQYF
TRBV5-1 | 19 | CASSLSGGQGAAVSYEQYF
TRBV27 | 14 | CASSPTRNTGELFF
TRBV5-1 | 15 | CASSRDGQSNTEAFF
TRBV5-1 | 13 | CASSLASQETQYF
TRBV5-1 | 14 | CASSLVVDQETQYF
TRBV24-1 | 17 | CATSDLIQGANTGELFF
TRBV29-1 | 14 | CSVQGIAGANVLTF
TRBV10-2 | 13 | CASRGASGNTIYF
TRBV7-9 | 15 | CASSLGVGGPKEQFF
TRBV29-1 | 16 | CSVEGDRGFMGTEAFF
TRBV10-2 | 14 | CASRGGTMNTEAFF
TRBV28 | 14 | CASRHRGQGYEQYF
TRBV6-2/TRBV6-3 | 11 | CASSNRDEQYF